This T cell receptor (beta chain) was sequenced in a study of tumor-infiltrating lymphocytes in primary liver carcinoma listed by TCRdb under 2017. Study-level background: A handful of patients with histopathologically diagnosed primary liver carcinoma underwent surgical resection in China between November 2015 and 2016. Across five regions of each liver tumor, along with adjacent normal tissue and blood, the study brought together TCRbeta repertoire sequencing, expression microarrays and whole-exome sequencing. Technical replicate repertoires showed high reproducibility, with mean shared-clone rates about 0.86 and correlation coefficients above 0.95. The five patients had tumors staged T1-T3 N0M0, with maximum diameters ranging from about 4.2 to 11 cm. Roughly 3.5 to 7.5 million productive TCRbeta reads were obtained per sample, and no significant difference in read depth was found between tissue types. A total of roughly 35 specimens from 5 patients underwent TCRbeta repertoire sequencing, comprising around 25 tumor regions, 5 adjacent noncancerous liver tissues and 5 peripheral blood samples. Of the five patients (three men and two women, aged 30 to 69 years), four had hepatocellular carcinoma and one had combined HCC and intrahepatic cholangiocarcinoma.

As for this clonotype: Its antigen remains undetermined. One end of the junction is discordant with germline, which a read error may explain.

The paper as a whole reports these results and caveats: A significantly larger repertoire fraction was made up by the top 250 clones in tumors than in blood (p = 0.039). Only the TCR beta chain was sequenced, which likely underestimates true repertoire diversity because unpaired alpha chains were not captured. Repertoire overlap was higher between tumor regions (mean roughly 36%) than tumor-adjacent (around 17%) or tumor-blood (approximately 15%) pairs, consistent with antigen-driven expansion. Because the samples were bulk and unsorted, CD4+ and CD8+ T cell repertoires could not be compared. The study included only four to six patients, and the authors note findings should be validated in a larger study.

TRIzol reagent was used to extract blood RNA from unsorted whole blood, while the DNeasy Blood & Tissue kit provided the germline DNA. At the time of sampling, the patients were treatment-naive and had chronic HBV infection. Approximately 4.1 milliliters of peripheral blood were collected into K2EDTA tubes before surgery. Using a constant-region primer and ProtoScript II reverse transcriptase, TCRbeta-specific cDNA was reverse-transcribed from 400 to 550 ng total RNA. Construction of the TCRbeta libraries relied on three nested rounds of multiplex PCR, following a slightly modified ARM-PCR procedure. Each of the first two PCR rounds ran for roughly 11 cycles and used multiplex TRBV1-TRBV30 forward primers together with a Cbeta reverse primer. Sample barcodes and Illumina adapters were attached in a final 25-cycle PCR using Deep VentR polymerase. Before sequencing, amplicons between 200 and 500 bp were purified from gel using a QIAquick gel extraction kit. An Illumina HiSeq 2500 was used to sequence the TCRbeta amplicons with 250-bp paired-end reads. Processing in the source paper ran as follows. To recover full CDR3 sequences, reads were quality-trimmed using Trimmomatic v0.33 and paired reads were then merged using FLASH v1.2.11. V, D and J germline segments were assigned to the rearranged TCRbeta sequences using MiGEC v1.2.1b. Clonotype statistics, along with Shannon-Wiener diversity indices, were calculated using VDJtools v1.0.0. Except for diversity analysis, only the 250 most abundant clonotypes of each sample were used in subsequent analyses to reduce sampling bias. TCRdb reprocessing: public reads trimmed at Q25 with fastp, clones called with MiXCR, in-frame beta chains kept. CDR3 protein sequences are deduplicated, and each keeps its most common genes and DNA. The authors' filters were not applied to this entry. This sample gives 250,000 to 350,000 distinct CDR3 sequences in total; more than 55% of them show up just once. The ten largest clones capture more than 15% of the sample.

CDR3 length: 15 amino acids, cysteine to phenylalanine. Here the CDR3 DNA is all that survives: 45 bases in frame from base 1. The germline V gene provides CDR1 SGHAT and CDR2 FQNNGV. The rearranged segments are TRBV11-2 and TRBJ1-4; the D gene is possibly TRBD1, with 5 bases matching. This clonotype was sampled from a woman in her 30s with primary liver carcinoma and hepatitis B virus infection. The sample taken for sequencing was peripheral blood. The CDR3 is CASSYRGTTNGKLFF. The bases read TGTGCCAGCAGCTATCGGGGGACGACGAATGGAAAACTGTTTTTT.